This TCR beta chain was observed in a study of blood T cell repertoires in COVID-19. Across the whole study: Donors in the United States, Italy and Spain gave samples during acute or convalescent COVID-19. PBMCs, B-cell-depleted T cells, or T cells provided the cDNA or gDNA that made up the material.

In the authors' workflow: Nucleated cell number was recorded as an estimate derived from reference gene primer amplification. Clones were sequenced by immunoSEQ multiplex PCR, and TCRdb holds only the in-frame ones, with some missing. V, J and clone size are taken as reported in that table, and D and trimming were inferred from the DNA itself. The sample records roughly 410,000 clones, about 87% being singletons. Germline V lookup: CDR1 MNHEY, CDR2 SVGAGI. This CDR3 region has 14 residues. Losses at the gene ends were 6 bases for V and 4 bases for J; bases not matched to a gene: 5. Patients at the Seattle site were enrolled during active infection and followed longitudinally.

This chain uses TRBV6-5 with TRBJ1-5, with 8 bases matching TRBD1. Sequencing was carried out using peripheral blood. The origin of this receptor is a woman in her fifties or sixties with COVID-19, enrolled during active disease. In DNA, the CDR3 is TGTGCCAGCAGCCGTCACAGGGGGAATCAGCCCCAGCATTTT. Translation gives CASSRHRGNQPQHF.